The clone carrying this T cell receptor (beta chain) was detected ten times or more. Its target is unknown. This sample was taken from a study of breast tumors, draining lymph nodes, adjacent tissues. Using its own MiXCR run on the multiplex PCR reads, TCRdb lists one record per CDR3 protein. The repertoire holds 250,000 or so distinct CDR3 sequences, with about 33% as singletons. Axillary draining lymph nodes of breast cancer patients supplied the node samples. Study-wide points: Compared with lymph nodes, tumors were less diverse; compared with nontumor tissue, more.

The CDR3 sequence is 15 residues long. Germline V gene lookup returns CDR1 SEHNR and CDR2 FQNEAQ (reference sequence). Trimming removed 1 base from V and 4 bases from J; junction bases left unmatched: 6. Sequenced input: axillary lymph node tissue. This chain links TRBV7-9 with TRBJ2-5, with 7 nucleotides matching TRBD2. The origin of this receptor is a female donor with breast cancer. Some clones in this sample may be carry-over from other donors' samples. In nucleotides, the CDR3 is TGTGCCAGCAGCTTAGTTCCGGCGGGAGTAGAGACCCAGTACTTC. This codes for CASSLVPAGVETQYF. The whole variable domain, remainder taken from reference TRBV7-9 and TRBJ2-5, is DTGVSQNPRHKITKRGQNVTFRCDPISEHNRLYWYRQTLGQGPEFLTYFQNEAQLEKSRLLSDRFSAERPKGSFSTLEIQRTEQGDSAMYLCASSLVPAGVETQYFGPGTRLLVL.